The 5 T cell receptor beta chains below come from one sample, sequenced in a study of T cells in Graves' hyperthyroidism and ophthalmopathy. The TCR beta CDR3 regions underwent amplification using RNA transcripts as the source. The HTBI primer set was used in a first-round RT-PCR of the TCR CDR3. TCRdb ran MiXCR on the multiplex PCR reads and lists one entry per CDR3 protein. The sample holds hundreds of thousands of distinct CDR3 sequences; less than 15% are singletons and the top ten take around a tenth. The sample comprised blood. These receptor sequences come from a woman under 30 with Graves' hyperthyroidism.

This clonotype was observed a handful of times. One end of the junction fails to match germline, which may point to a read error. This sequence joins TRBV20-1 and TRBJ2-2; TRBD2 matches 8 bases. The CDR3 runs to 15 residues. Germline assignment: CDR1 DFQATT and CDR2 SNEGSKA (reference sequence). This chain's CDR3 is CSARAPLAGTGELFF. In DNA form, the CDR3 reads TGCAGTGCCAGAGCCCCCCTAGCGGGCACCGGGGAGCTGTTTTTT.

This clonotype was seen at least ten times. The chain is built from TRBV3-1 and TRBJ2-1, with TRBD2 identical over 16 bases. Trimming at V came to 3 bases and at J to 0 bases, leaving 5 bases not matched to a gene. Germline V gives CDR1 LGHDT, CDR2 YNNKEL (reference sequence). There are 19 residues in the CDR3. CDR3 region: CASSHQGLAGGLSYNEQFF. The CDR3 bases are TGTGCCAGCAGCCATCAGGGACTAGCGGGGGGGCTCTCCTACAATGAGCAGTTCTTC.

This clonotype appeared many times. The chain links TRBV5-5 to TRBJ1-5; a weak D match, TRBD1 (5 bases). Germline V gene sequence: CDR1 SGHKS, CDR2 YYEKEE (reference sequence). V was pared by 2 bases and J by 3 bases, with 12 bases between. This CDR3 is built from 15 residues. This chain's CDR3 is CASSLEGDPNQPQHF. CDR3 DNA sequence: TGTGCCAGCAGCTTAGAAGGGGATCCCAATCAGCCCCAGCATTTT.

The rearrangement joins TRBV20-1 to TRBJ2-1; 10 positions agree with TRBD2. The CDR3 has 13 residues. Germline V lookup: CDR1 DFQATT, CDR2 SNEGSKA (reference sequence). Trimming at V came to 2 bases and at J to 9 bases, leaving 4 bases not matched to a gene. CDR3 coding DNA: TGCAGTGCTAGACTAGCGGGAGTACGTGAGCAGTTCTTC. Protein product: CSARLAGVREQFF.

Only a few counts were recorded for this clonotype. CDR3 sequence: CASSIGTIYTEAFF. DNA for the CDR3: TGTGCCAGTAGTATCGGGACAATCTACACTGAAGCTTTCTTT. V is TRBV19 and J is TRBJ1-1, with a possible D match to TRBD1 (6 bases). V was cut by 3 bases and J by 3 bases, with 11 bases left in between. This CDR3 spans 14 amino acids. Germline CDR1 LNHDA, CDR2 SQIVND (reference sequence). The entire variable domain, with the rest obtained from reference TRBV19 and TRBJ1-1, is as follows: DGGITQSPKYLFRKEGQNVTLSCEQNLNHDAMYWYRQDPGQGLRLIYYSQIVNDFQKGDIAEGYSVSREKKESFPLTVTSAQKNPTAFYLCASSIGTIYTEAFFGQGTRLTVV.